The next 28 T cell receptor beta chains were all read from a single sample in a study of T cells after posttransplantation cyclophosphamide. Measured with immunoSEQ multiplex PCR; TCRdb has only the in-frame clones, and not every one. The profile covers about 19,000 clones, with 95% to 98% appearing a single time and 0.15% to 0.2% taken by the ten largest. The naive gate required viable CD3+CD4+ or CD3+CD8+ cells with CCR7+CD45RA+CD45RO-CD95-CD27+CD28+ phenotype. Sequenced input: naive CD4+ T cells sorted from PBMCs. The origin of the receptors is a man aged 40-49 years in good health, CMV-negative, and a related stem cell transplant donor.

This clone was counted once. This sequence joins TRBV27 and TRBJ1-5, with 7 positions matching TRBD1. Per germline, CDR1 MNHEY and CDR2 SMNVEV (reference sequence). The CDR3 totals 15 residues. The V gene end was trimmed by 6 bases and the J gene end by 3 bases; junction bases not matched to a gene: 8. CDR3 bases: TGTGCCAGCAGCTTAACCGGGACAGACAATCAGCCCCAGCATTTT. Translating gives CASSLTGTDNQPQHF.

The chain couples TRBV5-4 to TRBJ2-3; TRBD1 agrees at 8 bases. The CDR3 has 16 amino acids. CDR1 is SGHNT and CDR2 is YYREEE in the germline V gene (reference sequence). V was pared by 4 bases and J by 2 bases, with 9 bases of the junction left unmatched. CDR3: CASSPTGEPLTDTQYF. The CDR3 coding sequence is TGTGCCAGCAGCCCGACAGGGGAGCCCCTCACAGATACGCAGTATTTT.

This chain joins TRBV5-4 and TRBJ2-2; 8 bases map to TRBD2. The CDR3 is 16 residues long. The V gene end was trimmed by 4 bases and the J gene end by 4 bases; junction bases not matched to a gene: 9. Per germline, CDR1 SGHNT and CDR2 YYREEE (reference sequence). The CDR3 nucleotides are TGTGCCAGCAGCCCGGGGGGGCTGCAAAGCACCGGGGAGCTGTTTTTT. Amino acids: CASSPGGLQSTGELFF.

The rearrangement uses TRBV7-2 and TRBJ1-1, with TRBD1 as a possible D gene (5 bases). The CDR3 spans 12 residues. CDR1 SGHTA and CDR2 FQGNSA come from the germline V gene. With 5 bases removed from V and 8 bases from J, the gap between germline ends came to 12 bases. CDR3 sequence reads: CASSLLRGEAFF. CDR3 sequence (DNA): TGTGCCAGCAGCCTCTTAAGGGGCGAAGCTTTCTTT.

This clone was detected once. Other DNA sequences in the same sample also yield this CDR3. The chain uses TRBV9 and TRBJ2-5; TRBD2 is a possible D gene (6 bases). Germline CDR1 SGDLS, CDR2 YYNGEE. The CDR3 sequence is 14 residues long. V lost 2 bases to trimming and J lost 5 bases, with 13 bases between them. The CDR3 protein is CASSVGAGGETQYF. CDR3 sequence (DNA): TGTGCCAGCAGCGTGGGAGCGGGCGGGGAGACCCAGTACTTC.

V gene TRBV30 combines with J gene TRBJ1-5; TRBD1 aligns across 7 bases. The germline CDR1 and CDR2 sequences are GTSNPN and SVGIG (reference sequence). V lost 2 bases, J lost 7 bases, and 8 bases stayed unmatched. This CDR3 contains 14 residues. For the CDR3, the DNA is TGTGCCTGGAGTTTTGACAGGGAATTGCAGCCCCAGCATTTT. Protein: CAWSFDRELQPQHF.

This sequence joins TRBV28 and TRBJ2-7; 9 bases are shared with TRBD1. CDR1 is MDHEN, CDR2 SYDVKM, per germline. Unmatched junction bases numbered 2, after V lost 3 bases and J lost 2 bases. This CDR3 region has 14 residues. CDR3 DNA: TGTGCCAGCAGTTTGGGGACAGGGCCCTACGAGCAGTACTTC. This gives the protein CASSLGTGPYEQYF.

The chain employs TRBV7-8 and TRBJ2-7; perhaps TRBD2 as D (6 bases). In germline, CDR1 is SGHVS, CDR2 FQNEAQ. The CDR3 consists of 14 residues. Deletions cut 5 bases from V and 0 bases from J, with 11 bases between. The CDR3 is CASSRGTSSYEQYF. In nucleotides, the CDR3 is TGTGCCAGCAGCCGCGGGACGAGCTCCTACGAGCAGTACTTC.

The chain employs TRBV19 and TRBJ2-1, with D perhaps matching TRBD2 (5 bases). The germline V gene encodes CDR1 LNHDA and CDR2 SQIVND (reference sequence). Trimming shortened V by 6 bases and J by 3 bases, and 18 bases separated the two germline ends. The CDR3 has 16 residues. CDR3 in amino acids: CASSPSPSSVYNEQFF. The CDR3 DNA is TGTGCCAGTAGCCCGTCCCCTAGCTCAGTCTACAATGAGCAGTTCTTC.

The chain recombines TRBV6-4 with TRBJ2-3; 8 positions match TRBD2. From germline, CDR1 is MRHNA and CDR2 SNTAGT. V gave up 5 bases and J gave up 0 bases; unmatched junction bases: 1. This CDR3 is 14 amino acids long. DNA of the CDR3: TGTGCCAGCAGTATAGCGGGGAGCACAGATACGCAGTATTTT. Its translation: CASSIAGSTDTQYF.

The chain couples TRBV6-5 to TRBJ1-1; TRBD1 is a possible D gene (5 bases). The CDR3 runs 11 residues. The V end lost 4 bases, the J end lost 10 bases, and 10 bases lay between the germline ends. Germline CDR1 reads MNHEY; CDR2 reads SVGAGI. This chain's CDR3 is CASSSGLGAFF. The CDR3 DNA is TGTGCCAGCAGTTCAGGGCTCGGAGCTTTCTTT.

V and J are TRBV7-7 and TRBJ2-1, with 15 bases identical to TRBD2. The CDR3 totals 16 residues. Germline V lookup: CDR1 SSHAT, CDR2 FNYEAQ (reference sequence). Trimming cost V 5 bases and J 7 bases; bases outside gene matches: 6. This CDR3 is CASSRGLAGGENEQFF. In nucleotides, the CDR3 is TGTGCCAGCAGCCGGGGACTAGCGGGAGGAGAAAATGAGCAGTTCTTC. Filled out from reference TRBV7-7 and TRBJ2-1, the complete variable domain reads GAGVSQSPRYKVTKRGQDVTLRCDPISSHATLYWYQQALGQGPEFLTYFNYEAQPDKSGLPSDRFSAERPEGSISTLTIQRTEQRDSAMYRCASSRGLAGGENEQFFGPGTRLTVL.

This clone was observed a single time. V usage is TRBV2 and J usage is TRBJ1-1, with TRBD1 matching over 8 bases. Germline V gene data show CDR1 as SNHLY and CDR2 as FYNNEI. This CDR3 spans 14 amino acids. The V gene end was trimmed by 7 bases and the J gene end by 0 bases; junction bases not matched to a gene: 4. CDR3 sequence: CASTRQGMNTEAFF. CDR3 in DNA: TGTGCCAGCACCAGACAGGGGATGAACACTGAAGCTTTCTTT.

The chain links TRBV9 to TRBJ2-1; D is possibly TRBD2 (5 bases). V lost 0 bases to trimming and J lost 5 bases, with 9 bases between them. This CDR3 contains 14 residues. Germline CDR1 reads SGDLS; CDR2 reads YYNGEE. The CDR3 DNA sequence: TGTGCCAGCAGCGTAGGTCGGGATAACAATGAGCAGTTCTTC. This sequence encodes CASSVGRDNNEQFF.

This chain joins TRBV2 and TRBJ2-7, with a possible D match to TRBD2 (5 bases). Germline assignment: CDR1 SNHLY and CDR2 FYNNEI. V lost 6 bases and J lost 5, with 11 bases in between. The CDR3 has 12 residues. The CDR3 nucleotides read TGTGCCAGCAGACCCGAGGAGGACGAGCAGTACTTC. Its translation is CASRPEEDEQYF.

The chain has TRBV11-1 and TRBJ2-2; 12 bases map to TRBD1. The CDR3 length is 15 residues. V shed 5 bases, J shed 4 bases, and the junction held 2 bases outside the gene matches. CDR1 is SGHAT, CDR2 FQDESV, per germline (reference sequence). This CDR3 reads CASSRDRGRTGELFF. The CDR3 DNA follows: TGTGCCAGCAGCAGGGACAGGGGGCGCACCGGGGAGCTGTTTTTT.

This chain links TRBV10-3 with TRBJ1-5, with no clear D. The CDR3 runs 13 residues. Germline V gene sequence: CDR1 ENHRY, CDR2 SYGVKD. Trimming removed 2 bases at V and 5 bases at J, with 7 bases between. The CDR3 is CAISEMGDQPQHF. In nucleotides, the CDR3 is TGTGCCATCAGTGAGATGGGCGATCAGCCCCAGCATTTT.

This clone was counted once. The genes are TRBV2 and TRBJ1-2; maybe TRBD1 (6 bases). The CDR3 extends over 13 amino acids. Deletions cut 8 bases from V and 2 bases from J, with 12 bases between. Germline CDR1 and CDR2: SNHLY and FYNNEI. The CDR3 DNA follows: TGTGCCAGCCACTGGGGGCCCAACTATGGCTACACCTTC. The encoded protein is CASHWGPNYGYTF.

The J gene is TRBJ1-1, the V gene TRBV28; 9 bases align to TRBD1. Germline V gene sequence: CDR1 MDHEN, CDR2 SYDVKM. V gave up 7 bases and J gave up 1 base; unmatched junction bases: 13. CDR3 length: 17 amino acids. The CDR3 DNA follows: TGTGCCAGCAAGCGAAGGACAGGGGATTCGGGGAACACTGAAGCTTTCTTT. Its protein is CASKRRTGDSGNTEAFF.

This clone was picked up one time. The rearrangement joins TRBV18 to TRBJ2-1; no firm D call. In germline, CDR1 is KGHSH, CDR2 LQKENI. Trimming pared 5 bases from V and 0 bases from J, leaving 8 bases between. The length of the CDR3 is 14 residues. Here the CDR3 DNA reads TGTGCCAGCTCAGAGGCCGGCTCCTACAATGAGCAGTTCTTC. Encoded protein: CASSEAGSYNEQFF.

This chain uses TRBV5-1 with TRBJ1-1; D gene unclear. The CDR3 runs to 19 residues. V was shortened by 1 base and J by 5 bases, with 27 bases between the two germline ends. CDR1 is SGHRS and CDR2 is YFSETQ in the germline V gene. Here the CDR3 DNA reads TGCGCCAGCAGCTTGTCGGGGTCTGATGGAAAAGTAATCGGAACTGAAGCTTTCTTT. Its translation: CASSLSGSDGKVIGTEAFF.

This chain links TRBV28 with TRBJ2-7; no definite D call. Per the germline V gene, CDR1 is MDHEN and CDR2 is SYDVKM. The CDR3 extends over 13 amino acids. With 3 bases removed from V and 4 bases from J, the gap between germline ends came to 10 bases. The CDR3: CASSFQDRYEQYF. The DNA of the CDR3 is TGTGCCAGCAGTTTTCAGGATAGGTACGAGCAGTACTTC.

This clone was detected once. CDR3 sequence reads: CASSRGSNQPQHF. Here the CDR3 DNA reads TGTGCCAGCTCACGGGGCAGCAATCAGCCCCAGCATTTT. This chain uses TRBV18 with TRBJ1-5; TRBD1 might be the D (5 bases). The germline V and J ends were trimmed by 4 bases and 1 base, with 5 bases remaining between them. Germline CDR1 and CDR2: KGHSH and LQKENI. There are 13 residues in the CDR3.

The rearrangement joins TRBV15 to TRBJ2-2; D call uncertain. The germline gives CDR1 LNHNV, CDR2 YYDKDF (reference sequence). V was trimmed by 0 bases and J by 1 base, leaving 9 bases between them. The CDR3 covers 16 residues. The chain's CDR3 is CATSRDRRGNTGELFF. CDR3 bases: TGTGCCACCAGCAGAGATCGGAGAGGGAACACCGGGGAGCTGTTTTTT.

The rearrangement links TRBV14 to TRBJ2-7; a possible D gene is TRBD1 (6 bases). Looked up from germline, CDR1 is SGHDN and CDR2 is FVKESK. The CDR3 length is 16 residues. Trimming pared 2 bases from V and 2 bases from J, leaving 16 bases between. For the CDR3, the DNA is TGTGCCAGCAGCCAACCTTCAACAGGGAACCCCTACGAGCAGTACTTC. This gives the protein CASSQPSTGNPYEQYF. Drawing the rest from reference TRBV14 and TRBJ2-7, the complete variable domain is EAGVTQFPSHSVIEKGQTVTLRCDPISGHDNLYWYRRVMGKEIKFLLHFVKESKQDESGMPNNRFLAERTGGTYSTLKVQPAELEDSGVYFCASSQPSTGNPYEQYFGPGTRLTVT.

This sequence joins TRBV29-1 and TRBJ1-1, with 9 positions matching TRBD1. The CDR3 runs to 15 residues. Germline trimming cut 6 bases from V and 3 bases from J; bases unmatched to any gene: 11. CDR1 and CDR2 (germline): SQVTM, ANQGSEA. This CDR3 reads CSVTGGYGFDTEAFF. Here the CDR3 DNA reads TGCAGCGTGACAGGGGGTTATGGCTTTGACACTGAAGCTTTCTTT.

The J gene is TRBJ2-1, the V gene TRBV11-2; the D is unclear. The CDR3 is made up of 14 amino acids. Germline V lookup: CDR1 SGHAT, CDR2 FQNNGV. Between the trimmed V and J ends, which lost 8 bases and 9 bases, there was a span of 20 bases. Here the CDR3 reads CASGVVSSGFEQFF. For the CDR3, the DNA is TGTGCCAGCGGAGTTGTGTCCAGTGGGTTTGAGCAGTTCTTC.

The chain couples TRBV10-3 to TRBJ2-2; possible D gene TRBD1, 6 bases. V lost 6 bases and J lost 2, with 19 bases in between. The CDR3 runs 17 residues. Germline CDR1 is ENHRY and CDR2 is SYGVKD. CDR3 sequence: CAIRRGQNQLNTGELFF. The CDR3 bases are TGTGCCATCAGGAGAGGACAGAATCAACTTAACACCGGGGAGCTGTTTTTT.